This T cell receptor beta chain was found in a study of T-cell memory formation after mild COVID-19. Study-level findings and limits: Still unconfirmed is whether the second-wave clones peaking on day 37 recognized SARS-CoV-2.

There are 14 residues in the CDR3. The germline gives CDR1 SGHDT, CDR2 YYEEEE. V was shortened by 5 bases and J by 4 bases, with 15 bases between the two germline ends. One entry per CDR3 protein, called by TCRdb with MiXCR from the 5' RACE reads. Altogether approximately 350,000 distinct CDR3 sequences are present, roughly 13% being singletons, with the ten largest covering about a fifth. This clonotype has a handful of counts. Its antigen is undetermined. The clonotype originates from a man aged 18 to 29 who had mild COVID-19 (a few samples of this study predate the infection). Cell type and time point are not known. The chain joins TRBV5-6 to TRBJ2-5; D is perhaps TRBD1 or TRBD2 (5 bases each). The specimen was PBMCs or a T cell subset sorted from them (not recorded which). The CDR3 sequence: CASRAIRDRETQYF. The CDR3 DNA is TGTGCCAGCAGAGCCATCCGGGACCGAGAGACCCAGTACTTC.